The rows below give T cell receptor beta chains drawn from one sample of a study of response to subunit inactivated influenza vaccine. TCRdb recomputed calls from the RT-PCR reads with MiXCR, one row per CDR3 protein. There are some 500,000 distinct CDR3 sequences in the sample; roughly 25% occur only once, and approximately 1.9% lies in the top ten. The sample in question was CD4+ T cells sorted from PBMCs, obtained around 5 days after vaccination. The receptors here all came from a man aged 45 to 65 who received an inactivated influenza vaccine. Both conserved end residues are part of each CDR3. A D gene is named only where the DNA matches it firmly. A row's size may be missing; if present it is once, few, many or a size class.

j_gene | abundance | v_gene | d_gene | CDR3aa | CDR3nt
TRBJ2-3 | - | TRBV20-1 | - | CSAREAPIGDTQYF | TGCAGTGCTAGAGAGGCCCCAATAGGAGATACGCAGTATTTT
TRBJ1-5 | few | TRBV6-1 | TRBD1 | CASRLTGGDQPQHF | TGTGCCAGCAGATTGACAGGGGGGGATCAGCCCCAGCATTTT
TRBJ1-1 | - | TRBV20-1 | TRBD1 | CSARRPGQGRSSTEAFF | TGCAGTGCTAGGAGACCGGGACAGGGGAGAAGTAGCACTGAAGCTTTCTTT
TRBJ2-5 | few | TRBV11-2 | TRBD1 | CASSPPRQGRFQTQYF | TGTGCCAGCAGCCCCCCCCGACAGGGAAGGTTTCAGACCCAGTACTTC
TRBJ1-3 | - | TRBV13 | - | CASSLSGYSGNTIYF | TGTGCCAGCAGCTTATCGGGGTACTCTGGAAACACCATATATTTT
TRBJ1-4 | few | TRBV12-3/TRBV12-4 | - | CASSFSGASEKLFF | TGTGCCAGCAGTTTCTCTGGGGCGAGTGAAAAACTGTTTTTT
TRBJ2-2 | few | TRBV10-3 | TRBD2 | CAISRGGLVDAGELFF | TGTGCCATCAGTCGGGGGGGCCTAGTGGACGCCGGGGAGCTGTTTTTT
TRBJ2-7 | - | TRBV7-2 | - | CASTASYEQYF | TGTGCCAGCACCGCAAGCTACGAGCAGTACTTC
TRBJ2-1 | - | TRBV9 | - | CASSGSYEQFF | TGTGCCAGCAGCGGATCGTATGAGCAGTTCTTC
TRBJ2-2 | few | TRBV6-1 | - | CASRIDSTGELFF | TGTGCCAGCAGGATTGACAGTACCGGGGAGCTGTTTTTT
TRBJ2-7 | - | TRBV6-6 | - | CASSPRDNYEQYF | TGTGCCAGCAGCCCGAGGGACAACTACGAGCAGTACTTC
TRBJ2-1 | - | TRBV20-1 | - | CSARDPRGHLGNEQFF | TGCAGTGCTAGAGATCCCAGGGGACACCTTGGCAATGAGCAGTTCTTC
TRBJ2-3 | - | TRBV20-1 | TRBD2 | CSARDIGGSTDTQYF | TGCAGTGCTAGAGATATCGGGGGGTCCACAGATACGCAGTATTTT
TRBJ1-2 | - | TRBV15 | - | CATSRDGGSYGYTF | TGTGCCACCAGCAGAGATGGGGGATCCTATGGCTACACCTTC
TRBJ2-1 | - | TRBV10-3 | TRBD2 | CAIRVIHTSGVHEQFF | TGTGCCATCAGAGTAATACACACCAGCGGGGTCCATGAGCAGTTCTTC
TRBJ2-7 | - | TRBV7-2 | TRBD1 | CASSLASQGAYEQYF | TGTGCCAGCAGCTTAGCCTCCCAGGGGGCTTACGAGCAGTACTTC
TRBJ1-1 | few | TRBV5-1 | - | CASSSPDLPEAFF | TGCGCCAGCAGCTCGCCAGACTTACCTGAAGCTTTCTTT
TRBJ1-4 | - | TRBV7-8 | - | CASTDSEEKLFF | TGTGCCAGCACCGATTCAGAAGAAAAACTGTTTTTT
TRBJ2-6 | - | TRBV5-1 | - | CASTEGSSGANVLTF | TGCGCCAGCACTGAGGGGTCTTCTGGGGCCAACGTCCTGACTTTC
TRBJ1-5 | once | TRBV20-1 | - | CSASLSHSNQPQHF | TGCAGTGCTAGCCTCAGTCATAGCAATCAGCCCCAGCATTTT
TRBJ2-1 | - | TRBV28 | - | CASSFWTLKDRAIEQFF | TGTGCCAGCAGTTTTTGGACCCTCAAAGACCGCGCCATTGAGCAGTTCTTC
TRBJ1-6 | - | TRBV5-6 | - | CASSPGAGRNSPLHF | TGTGCCAGCAGCCCCGGGGCCGGGAGGAATTCACCCCTCCACTTT
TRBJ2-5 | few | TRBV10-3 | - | CAIRGTETQYF | TGTGCCATCAGGGGTACGGAGACCCAGTACTTC
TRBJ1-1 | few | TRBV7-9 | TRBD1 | CASNFRGRGTEAFF | TGTGCCAGCAACTTCAGGGGGCGCGGCACTGAAGCTTTCTTT
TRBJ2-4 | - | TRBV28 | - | CASESPTGKDIQYF | TGTGCCAGCGAATCCCCCACAGGGAAAGACATTCAGTACTTC
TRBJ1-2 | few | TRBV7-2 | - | CASSLGPGREYGYTF | TGTGCCAGCAGCTTAGGTCCAGGGAGGGAGTATGGCTACACCTTC
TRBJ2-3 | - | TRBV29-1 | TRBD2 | CSVTSGGDTQYF | TGCAGCGTAACTAGCGGGGGTGATACGCAGTATTTT
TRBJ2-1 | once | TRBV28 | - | CASSFNPRGANEQFF | TGTGCCAGCAGTTTTAATCCTAGAGGGGCCAATGAGCAGTTCTTC
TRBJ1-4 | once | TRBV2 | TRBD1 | CASVGTGSTQKLFF | TGTGCCAGCGTGGGGACAGGGTCGACTCAGAAACTGTTTTTT
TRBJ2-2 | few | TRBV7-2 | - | CASSFRDNTGELFF | TGTGCCAGCAGCTTCAGGGATAACACCGGGGAGCTGTTTTTT
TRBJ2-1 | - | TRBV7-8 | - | CASSPWWGAPHNEQFF | TGTGCCAGCAGCCCGTGGTGGGGGGCACCCCACAATGAGCAGTTCTTC
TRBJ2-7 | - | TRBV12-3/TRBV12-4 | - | CASSLFRSEEQYF | TGTGCCAGCAGTTTATTTAGAAGCGAAGAGCAGTACTTC
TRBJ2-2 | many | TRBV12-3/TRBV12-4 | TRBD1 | CASSRDSYWELFF | TGTGCCAGCAGTCGGGACAGCTATTGGGAGCTGTTTTTT
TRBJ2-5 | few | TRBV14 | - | CASSQDRPLRGGSVTQYF | TGTGCCAGCAGCCAAGATCGCCCACTTAGGGGGGGTTCAGTGACCCAGTACTTC
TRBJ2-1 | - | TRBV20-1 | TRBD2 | CSARPSGRDYNEQFF | TGCAGTGCCCGCCCCAGCGGGAGGGATTACAATGAGCAGTTCTTC
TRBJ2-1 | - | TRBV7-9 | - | CASSPSLGGVNEQFF | TGTGCCAGCAGCCCCAGTTTGGGGGGAGTAAATGAGCAGTTCTTC
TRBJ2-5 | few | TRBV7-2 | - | CASSRIDGQETQYF | TGTGCCAGCAGCCGGATTGACGGACAAGAGACCCAGTACTTC
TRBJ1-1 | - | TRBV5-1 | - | CASSFDGPNTEAFF | TGCGCCAGCAGCTTTGACGGGCCTAACACTGAAGCTTTCTTT
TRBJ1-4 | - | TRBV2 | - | CASRDPGHVEEKLFF | TGTGCCAGCAGGGACCCAGGGCATGTCGAAGAAAAACTGTTTTTT
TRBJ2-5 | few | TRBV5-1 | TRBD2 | CASSLPALAARETQYF | TGCGCCAGCAGCTTGCCGGCCCTAGCGGCCCGGGAGACCCAGTACTTC
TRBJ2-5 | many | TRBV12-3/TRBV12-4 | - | CASSLRETQYF | TGTGCCAGCAGCTTGAGGGAGACCCAGTACTTC
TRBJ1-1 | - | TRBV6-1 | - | CASSGLRAGASEAFF | TGTGCCAGCAGTGGACTGAGAGCGGGGGCCTCTGAAGCTTTCTTT
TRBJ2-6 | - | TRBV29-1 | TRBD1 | CSAGQGSSGANVLTF | TGCAGCGCAGGACAGGGCTCATCTGGGGCCAACGTCCTGACTTTC
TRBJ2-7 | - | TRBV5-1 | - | CASHRYSGAEEQYF | TGCGCCAGTCATCGCTATTCTGGGGCGGAAGAGCAGTACTTC
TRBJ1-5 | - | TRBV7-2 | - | CASSWGAEPQHF | TGTGCCAGCAGCTGGGGGGCTGAGCCCCAGCATTTT
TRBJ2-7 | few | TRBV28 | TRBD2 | CASISPKGGGTTYEQYF | TGTGCCAGCATCTCCCCAAAGGGCGGGGGGACCACCTACGAGCAGTACTTC
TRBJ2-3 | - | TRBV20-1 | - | CSARGSPVTDTQYF | TGCAGTGCTAGGGGGTCCCCCGTCACAGATACGCAGTATTTT
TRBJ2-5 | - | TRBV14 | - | CASSQVGHIQETQYF | TGTGCCAGCAGCCAAGTGGGGCATATACAAGAGACCCAGTACTTC
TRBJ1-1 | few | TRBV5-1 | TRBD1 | CASSGTGMNTEAFF | TGCGCCAGCAGCGGGACAGGGATGAACACTGAAGCTTTCTTT
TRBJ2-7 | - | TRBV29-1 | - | CSVAMGRDYEQYF | TGCAGCGTCGCAATGGGCAGAGACTACGAGCAGTACTTC
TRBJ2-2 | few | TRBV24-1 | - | CATRQANTGELFF | TGTGCCACCAGGCAGGCCAACACCGGGGAGCTGTTTTTT
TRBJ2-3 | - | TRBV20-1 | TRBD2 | CSARLGLATATDTQYF | TGCAGTGCTAGGCTTGGACTAGCGACCGCGACAGATACGCAGTATTTT
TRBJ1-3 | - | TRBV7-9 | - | CASSLGSGATGNTIYF | TGTGCCAGCAGCTTAGGTTCAGGGGCAACCGGAAACACCATATATTTT
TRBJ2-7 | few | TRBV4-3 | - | CASSQDFQGNSYEQYF | TGCGCCAGCAGCCAAGATTTTCAGGGAAATTCCTACGAGCAGTACTTC
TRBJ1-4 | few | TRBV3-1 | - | CASSPRQTTNEKLFF | TGTGCCAGCAGCCCCCGGCAGACAACTAATGAAAAACTGTTTTTT